The rows below give T cell receptor beta chains drawn from one sample of a study of blood T cell repertoires in COVID-19. The repertoire was sequenced with immunoSEQ multiplex PCR; TCRdb's copy has only in-frame clones and lacks some. The sample yields 150,000 to 250,000 clones, 90% to 95% seen once. The sample taken for sequencing was peripheral blood. Every receptor here comes from a man aged 30 to 45 with COVID-19, enrolled during active disease. Both conserved end residues are part of each CDR3. A D gene is named only where the DNA matches it firmly. Size tells how often a clone was seen (once, few, many) or the class of an expanded clone, and some rows leave it out.

size,V,J,D,DNA,CDR3
-,TRBV5-1,TRBJ1-6,-,TGCGCCAGCAAGGGGGTGGATAATTCACCCCTCCACTTT,CASKGVDNSPLHF
-,TRBV6-2/TRBV6-3,TRBJ2-7,-,TGTGCCAGCAGCCGATTGCGCGGGCCTCAGGGGGAGCAGTACTTC,CASSRLRGPQGEQYF
-,TRBV25-1,TRBJ1-2,-,TGTGCCAGCAGTGAATCGGGGGGTAACTATGGCTACACCTTC,CASSESGGNYGYTF
-,TRBV6-5,TRBJ1-5,TRBD1,TGTGCCAGCAGTAGGCGACAGGGGGATCAGCCCCAGCATTTT,CASSRRQGDQPQHF
-,TRBV30,TRBJ2-4,-,TGTGCCTGGAGCGTCCAGGGAGGAAACATTCAGTACTTC,CAWSVQGGNIQYF
-,TRBV19,TRBJ1-2,TRBD1,TGTGCCAGTACTCCCGACAGGGTCGGGGGCTACACCTTC,CASTPDRVGGYTF
-,TRBV29-1,TRBJ2-2,-,TGCAGCGTTTGGTCAGGGGACACCGGGGAGCTGTTTTTT,CSVWSGDTGELFF
-,TRBV29-1,TRBJ1-1,-,TGCAGCGTTGAAAAGGGGGGGGGAGATACTGAAGCTTTCTTT,CSVEKGGGDTEAFF
-,TRBV6-5,TRBJ1-5,-,TGTGCCAGCAGGGCGACAGGTTATAGCAATCAGCCCCAGCATTTT,CASRATGYSNQPQHF
-,TRBV9,TRBJ2-1,TRBD1,TGTGCCAGCAGCGGGCGACAGGGGGTCGGCGGTGAGCAGTTCTTC,CASSGRQGVGGEQFF
once,TRBV5-6,TRBJ2-6,-,TGTGCCAGCAGCTTCCTTCGACGCGGCAGCTCTGGGGCCAACGTCCTGACTTTC,CASSFLRRGSSGANVLTF
-,TRBV6-5,TRBJ1-5,-,TGTGCCAGCAGTCTCGGGGGGGGTCAGCCCCAGCATTTT,CASSLGGGQPQHF
-,TRBV5-1,TRBJ1-1,-,TGCGCCAGCAGCTTGAGTGGTGAGGTCACTGAAGCTTTCTTT,CASSLSGEVTEAFF
-,TRBV5-4,TRBJ1-2,-,TGTGCCAGCAGCTTGGCCGTCAGCCTAGGTGGTGGCTACACCTTC,CASSLAVSLGGGYTF
-,TRBV4-1,TRBJ2-4,-,TGCGCCAGCAGCCAAGTTGGAAGACAGATGGCCAAAAACATTCAGTACTTC,CASSQVGRQMAKNIQYF
-,TRBV5-4,TRBJ2-3,-,TGTGCCAGCAGAAATGGCGTCGGCGCGGGCACAGATACGCAGTATTTT,CASRNGVGAGTDTQYF
-,TRBV5-1,TRBJ2-1,TRBD1,TGCGCCAGCAGCTTGGACAGGACAGGGGGGAATGAGCAGTTCTTC,CASSLDRTGGNEQFF
-,TRBV3-1/TRBV3-2,TRBJ1-2,-,TGTGCCAGCAGCCGCGAAAACTATGGCTACACCTTC,CASSRENYGYTF
-,TRBV4-1,TRBJ2-3,TRBD2,TGCGCCAGCAGCCACGGACTAGCGGGGCCCCGGGATACGCAGTATTTT,CASSHGLAGPRDTQYF
once,TRBV11-2,TRBJ2-2,-,TGTGCCAGCAGCTTAGTTTACAGGACAGTCCGGGGCACCGGGGAGCTGTTTTTT,CASSLVYRTVRGTGELFF
-,TRBV19,TRBJ2-7,TRBD1,TGTGCCAGTAGTACGGGACAGACCTACGAGCAGTACTTC,CASSTGQTYEQYF
-,TRBV3-1/TRBV3-2,TRBJ1-4,TRBD1,TGTGCCAGCAGCCAAGAAGCGGGACAGGGGTTGTTTTTT,CASSQEAGQGLFF
-,TRBV25-1,TRBJ1-1,-,TGTGCCAGCAGTGTCCCGTCGGAAGCTTTCTTT,CASSVPSEAFF
-,TRBV27,TRBJ2-3,TRBD2,TGTGCCAGCAGTTTTCCCAGGCTAGCGGGGAGGATTGATACGCAGTATTTT,CASSFPRLAGRIDTQYF
-,TRBV18,TRBJ1-2,-,TGTGCCAGCTCGCCTGGAGGACAGAACTATGGCTACACCTTC,CASSPGGQNYGYTF
-,TRBV19,TRBJ2-7,TRBD2,TGTGCCAGTAGGATGACTAGCGGGGCGTCCTACGAGCAGTACTTC,CASRMTSGASYEQYF
once,TRBV5-1,TRBJ2-7,-,TGCGCCAGCAGCTTGGGACCGATCCGGGAGACCCTCTACGAGCAGTACTTC,CASSLGPIRETLYEQYF
-,TRBV10-1,TRBJ1-5,-,TGCGCCAGCAGTGAGACAGGGTCGAATCAGCCCCAGCATTTT,CASSETGSNQPQHF
-,TRBV6-1,TRBJ1-1,-,TGTGCCAGCAGTGAGGGGCGGGGCGTCGGGGCTTTCTTT,CASSEGRGVGAFF
-,TRBV27,TRBJ1-1,-,TGTGCCAGCAGTTCCCCGGGGAGAGGGAACACTGAAGCTTTCTTT,CASSSPGRGNTEAFF
-,TRBV7-9,TRBJ2-2,TRBD2,TGTGCCAGCAGCTTAGCGGGAGGGCTTCGTGACGGGGAGCTGTTTTTT,CASSLAGGLRDGELFF
-,TRBV7-3,TRBJ2-7,-,TGTGCCAGCAGCTCGACATTTTCCTACGAGCAGTACTTC,CASSSTFSYEQYF
-,TRBV9,TRBJ2-7,TRBD1,TGTGCCAGCAGCCCAGGGGGACACCCATCCTACGAGCAGTACTTC,CASSPGGHPSYEQYF
once,TRBV20-1,TRBJ2-3,-,TGCAGTGCTAGTCAGTCGGGGACAGATACGCAGTATTTT,CSASQSGTDTQYF
-,TRBV7-2,TRBJ2-6,TRBD2,TGTGCCAGCAGCTTAGTCGGGGGGGCTACTGGGGCCAACGTCCTGACTTTC,CASSLVGGATGANVLTF
once,TRBV11-1,TRBJ2-1,TRBD2,TGTGCCAGCAGCTTAGCGGGGGGGTACGGGAATGAGCAGTTCTTC,CASSLAGGYGNEQFF
-,TRBV27,TRBJ2-1,-,TGTGCCAGCAGACAAAACAGGTATGAGCAGTTCTTC,CASRQNRYEQFF
-,TRBV6-4,TRBJ2-5,TRBD2,TGTGCCAGCAGTCCGACTAGCGGGGGAGAGACCCAGTACTTC,CASSPTSGGETQYF
-,TRBV5-1,TRBJ1-3,-,TGCGCCAGCAGCTTGGACCTGGGGGGAAATTCTGGAAACACCATATATTTT,CASSLDLGGNSGNTIYF
-,TRBV7-3,TRBJ2-6,-,TGTGCCAGCAGCTCCCCTCAGGGGTATTCTGGGGCCAACGTCCTGACTTTC,CASSSPQGYSGANVLTF
-,TRBV3-1/TRBV3-2,TRBJ2-5,TRBD2,TGTGCCAGCAGCCCTGGAAGCAGCGGGGGGCAAGAGACCCAGTACTTC,CASSPGSSGGQETQYF
few,TRBV19,TRBJ1-5,-,TGTGCCAGTAGTATGAGGGTCGCCGGACGAACTTTAGGGGGTAATCAGCCCCAGCATTTT,CASSMRVAGRTLGGNQPQHF
-,TRBV15,TRBJ2-1,-,TGTGCCACCAGCAGTAAGTGGACAAAGCTGTTCTTC,CATSSKWTKLFF
-,TRBV3-1/TRBV3-2,TRBJ1-3,TRBD1,TGTGCCAGCAGCCAAGAAGGGACAGCTGGAAACACCATATATTTT,CASSQEGTAGNTIYF
once,TRBV6-5,TRBJ1-2,TRBD1,TGTGCCAGCAGTACCCACAGGGGAGGCTATGGCTACACCTTC,CASSTHRGGYGYTF
-,TRBV9,TRBJ1-2,-,TGTGCCAGCAGCGCCGGACTCTATGGCTACACCTTC,CASSAGLYGYTF
-,TRBV6-4,TRBJ2-7,-,TGTGCCAGCAGTCCCATGGCGGGGGCCCACGAGCAGTACTTC,CASSPMAGAHEQYF